Listed below are T cell receptor beta chains from one sample, sequenced in a study of blood T cell repertoires in COVID-19. Only in-frame clones appear in the TCRdb table, and some are missing; sequencing was by immunoSEQ multiplex PCR. The sample records roughly 240,000 clones, just under 90% being singletons. Sequenced: PBMCs or T cells enriched from blood (not recorded which). The receptors derive from a man aged 50-60 years who had been exposed to COVID-19. CDR3s include the opening cysteine and the closing phenylalanine or tryptophan. Each record gives: clone size, V gene, J gene, D gene, CDR3 DNA, CDR3 protein. A D gene is named only where the DNA matches it firmly. Part of the rows lack a size; the others show once, few, many or a class for expanded clones.

-	TRBV9	TRBJ2-1	TRBD2	TGTGCCAGCAGCCCGCGACTAGCGGGGGGATACAATGAGCAGTTCTTC	CASSPRLAGGYNEQFF
-	TRBV28	TRBJ1-2	-	TGTGCCAGCAAGAGCGCCGACTATGGCTACACCTTC	CASKSADYGYTF
-	TRBV28	TRBJ2-7	-	TGTGCCAGCAGTTTAGAGGGATACGAGCAGTACTTC	CASSLEGYEQYF
-	TRBV28	TRBJ2-2	-	TGTGCCAGCAGTTTATGGGTTACAGCGAACACCGGGGAGCTGTTTTTT	CASSLWVTANTGELFF
-	TRBV27	TRBJ1-6	-	TGTGCCAGCAGTCCCAATAGCAGGGCAACCTATAATTCACCCCTCCACTTT	CASSPNSRATYNSPLHF
-	TRBV30	TRBJ1-2	-	TGTGCCTGGATGGTAAACGAGAACTATGGCTACACCTTC	CAWMVNENYGYTF
-	TRBV11-2	TRBJ1-1	-	TGTGCCAGCAGCACGAGAGGGTCGAACACTGAAGCTTTCTTT	CASSTRGSNTEAFF
-	TRBV27	TRBJ1-6	-	TGTGCCAGCAGTTTTCGACGACAGGATAGTTCACCCCTCCACTTT	CASSFRRQDSSPLHF
-	TRBV5-6	TRBJ2-5	-	TGTGCCAGCAGCTCCGGTGCCCTCCAAGAGACCCAGTACTTC	CASSSGALQETQYF
-	TRBV11-1	TRBJ1-2	-	TGTGCCAGCAGCTTAGACAGGCTATCTCTTGGCTACACCTTC	CASSLDRLSLGYTF
few	TRBV7-9	TRBJ1-4	TRBD1	TGTGCCAGCAGCTTGACAGGGCTTAATGAAAAACTGTTTTTT	CASSLTGLNEKLFF
-	TRBV6-5	TRBJ2-7	-	TGTGCCAGTTGGATAAGCTCTAGCCCCTACGAGCAGTACTTC	CASWISSSPYEQYF
-	TRBV12-3/TRBV12-4	TRBJ1-5	TRBD1	TGTGCCAGCAGAAAGGGACAGTATCAGCCCCAGCATTTT	CASRKGQYQPQHF
-	TRBV7-9	TRBJ1-3	TRBD1	TGTGCCAGCAGCCCTAGGACAGGAGGAACCTCTGGAAACACCATATATTTT	CASSPRTGGTSGNTIYF
-	TRBV5-1	TRBJ2-5	TRBD1	TGCGCCAGCAGCCTAACCGGGACAGGGGAAGAGACCCAGTACTTC	CASSLTGTGEETQYF
-	TRBV15	TRBJ2-1	TRBD1	TGTGCCACCAGCCCCCGGACAGGGGGAGGTGAGCAGTTCTTC	CATSPRTGGGEQFF
-	TRBV19	TRBJ1-6	-	TGTGCCAGTAGTAAACTGGATAATTCACCCCTCCACTTT	CASSKLDNSPLHF
-	TRBV19	TRBJ1-6	TRBD1	TGTGCCAGTAGTATGGGACAGGGAGGGAGTTCACCCCTCCACTTT	CASSMGQGGSSPLHF
-	TRBV10-3	TRBJ2-2	TRBD1	TGTGCCATCAGAGGGGAACCGGCGGACAGGGGGACCGGGGAGCTGTTTTTT	CAIRGEPADRGTGELFF
-	TRBV5-1	TRBJ2-2	TRBD1	TGCGCCAGCAGCTATGGGACAGGGGTAACCGGGGAGCTGTTTTTT	CASSYGTGVTGELFF
-	TRBV3-1/TRBV3-2	TRBJ1-3	-	TGTGCCAGCAGCCCCTCAGTCGGAAACACCATATATTTT	CASSPSVGNTIYF
-	TRBV5-1	TRBJ2-1	TRBD2	TGCGCCAGCAGCTCCCGCGGGAGCCCCTACAATGAGCAGTTCTTC	CASSSRGSPYNEQFF
-	TRBV7-2	TRBJ1-6	-	TGTGCCAGCAGCTTGTTCCGCCAGGGGAATAATTCACCCCTCCACTTT	CASSLFRQGNNSPLHF
-	TRBV7-2	TRBJ2-2	TRBD2	TGTGCCAGCAACCTGCGGGGGGCGGGCACCGGGGAGCTGTTTTTT	CASNLRGAGTGELFF
-	TRBV5-1	TRBJ2-7	TRBD2	TGCGCCAGCAGCACACCCGGCGCGGGGGTCGAGCAGTACTTC	CASSTPGAGVEQYF
-	TRBV7-6	TRBJ2-7	TRBD2	TGTGCCAGCAGCTTAAACGTGAGGGCGGGGGGGTACTACGAGCAGTACTTC	CASSLNVRAGGYYEQYF
-	TRBV14	TRBJ2-1	-	TGTGCCAGCAGACGAAATAGCCTGAATGAGCAGTTCTTC	CASRRNSLNEQFF
-	TRBV5-5	TRBJ1-6	-	TGTGCCAGCAGCGTCATCCGGGCCGGGGGTTCACCCCTCCACTTT	CASSVIRAGGSPLHF
once	TRBV5-1	TRBJ1-1	TRBD1	TGCGCCAGCAGACCTCGGACAGGGCGGAGGTTTGCTGAAGCTTTCTTT	CASRPRTGRRFAEAFF
-	TRBV7-9	TRBJ1-4	-	TGTGCCAGCAACCGTCAACAGGTGGAAAAACTGTTTTTT	CASNRQQVEKLFF
-	TRBV5-1	TRBJ2-5	-	TGCGCCAGCAGGGCAGGGCTATCCTTCTTTGAGACCCAGTACTTC	CASRAGLSFFETQYF
-	TRBV7-8	TRBJ1-5	-	TGTGCCAGCAGCTTATGGCTAAACAGGGGCAATCAGCCCCAGCATTTT	CASSLWLNRGNQPQHF
-	TRBV2	TRBJ1-3	-	TGTGCCAGCAAGGGGCCCCGAACCGGAAACACCATATATTTT	CASKGPRTGNTIYF
-	TRBV4-2	TRBJ1-1	-	TGTGCCAGCAGCCAAGACGCCTCTACGAACACTGAAGCTTTCTTT	CASSQDASTNTEAFF
-	TRBV28	TRBJ1-1	TRBD1	TGTGCCAGCAAATTAAGCCGGGGCAGGGGGCAATACACTGAAGCTTTCTTT	CASKLSRGRGQYTEAFF
-	TRBV4-2	TRBJ2-2	-	TGTGCCAGCAGCCAAGGGACTGCCTGGGAAGGGTCAGGCGGGGAGCTGTTTTTT	CASSQGTAWEGSGGELFF
-	TRBV7-2	TRBJ1-2	-	TGTGCCAGCAGCCCCATACAGGGTGGCTACACCTTC	CASSPIQGGYTF
-	TRBV7-3	TRBJ2-2	TRBD2	TGTGCCAGCAGCCCCCAAGCGGGGGGAAGGGACACCGGGGAGCTGTTTTTT	CASSPQAGGRDTGELFF
-	TRBV7-8	TRBJ2-1	TRBD2	TGTGCCAGCAGCCCCCCTAGCGGGGCATACAATGAGCAGTTCTTC	CASSPPSGAYNEQFF
-	TRBV2	TRBJ1-2	-	TGTGCCAGCAGTGTGCAGCCAGGATCTAACTATGGCTACACCTTC	CASSVQPGSNYGYTF
-	TRBV18	TRBJ2-1	TRBD2	TGTGCCAGCTCACCAGGGAGACTAGCGGGAGGAAACAATGAGCAGTTCTTC	CASSPGRLAGGNNEQFF
-	TRBV24-1	TRBJ1-2	-	TGTGCCACCAGTGATTTCCCGGCGGGGGGCGGCTACACCTTC	CATSDFPAGGGYTF
once	TRBV5-6	TRBJ2-5	-	TGTGCCAGCAGCGCGGTAGGTCAGGGCCTAGGGTCCCAGTACTTC	CASSAVGQGLGSQYF
-	TRBV18	TRBJ1-1	-	TGTGCCAGCTCACCAAACAGGGTGGAGAACACTGAAGCTTTCTTT	CASSPNRVENTEAFF
-	TRBV15	TRBJ2-5	-	TGTGCCACCAGCAGAGGACAGGGAGGTGAGACCCAGTACTTC	CATSRGQGGETQYF
-	TRBV19	TRBJ1-1	-	TGTGCCAGTAGTATTGCGTGGGGGGACACTGAAGCTTTCTTT	CASSIAWGDTEAFF
-	TRBV3-1/TRBV3-2	TRBJ2-1	-	TGTGCCAGCAGCCCGGGTTCAAATGAGCAGTTCTTC	CASSPGSNEQFF
-	TRBV29-1	TRBJ1-2	-	TGCAGCGACGGACTAGGGGCTGTTGGCTATGGCTACACCTTC	CSDGLGAVGYGYTF
-	TRBV10-3	TRBJ2-7	-	TGTGCCATCAGTGACAGCCCGGGAACGGACTTAATTTACGAGCAGTACTTC	CAISDSPGTDLIYEQYF
-	TRBV3-1/TRBV3-2	TRBJ1-5	TRBD1	TGTGCCAGCAGCCAGACCGGGACAGGGTATCAGCCCCAGCATTTT	CASSQTGTGYQPQHF
-	TRBV7-2	TRBJ1-1	TRBD1	TGTGCCAGCAGTTTACAGGGGGCTGGGAGCACTGAAGCTTTCTTT	CASSLQGAGSTEAFF